A selection of T cell receptor beta chains follows, all from one sample in a study of blood T cell repertoires in COVID-19. TCRdb's copy holds only in-frame clones and misses some; the assay was immunoSEQ multiplex PCR. The repertoire holds about 480,000 clones, with approximately 89% as singletons. The specimen sequenced was peripheral blood. These receptors originate from a woman aged 50 to 65 with COVID-19, enrolled during active disease. Each CDR3 is given with its conserved first and last residue. The D gene is left open where the match is weak. Size tells how often a clone was seen (once, few, many) or the class of an expanded clone, and some rows leave it out.

NA,TRBV3-1/TRBV3-2,TRBJ2-5,TRBD1,CASSQDGTAEETQYF,TGTGCCAGCAGCCAAGATGGGACAGCTGAAGAGACCCAGTACTTC
NA,TRBV30,TRBJ1-2,TRBD1,CAWKQGHGSYGYTF,TGTGCCTGGAAACAGGGGCATGGATCCTATGGCTACACCTTC
NA,TRBV2,TRBJ2-7,NA,CASRGRAGYEQYF,TGTGCCAGCAGAGGCCGGGCGGGCTACGAGCAGTACTTC
NA,TRBV11-2,TRBJ1-2,NA,CASSPQQDRSGYTF,TGTGCCAGCAGCCCGCAACAGGACCGATCTGGCTACACCTTC
few,TRBV5-1,TRBJ1-1,NA,CASSPHRARTEAFF,TGCGCCAGCAGCCCCCACAGGGCAAGGACTGAAGCTTTCTTT
NA,TRBV19,TRBJ2-1,NA,CASSSYNSSYNEQFF,TGTGCCAGTAGTTCGTATAATAGCTCCTACAATGAGCAGTTCTTC
NA,TRBV6-5,TRBJ2-3,NA,CASGDPGGDTQYF,TGTGCCAGCGGGGACCCGGGGGGCGATACGCAGTATTTT
NA,TRBV5-5,TRBJ1-4,TRBD1,CASSWTGGPSEKLFF,TGTGCCAGCAGCTGGACAGGGGGCCCTTCAGAAAAACTGTTTTTT
NA,TRBV5-6,TRBJ2-7,NA,CASTLQGTPYEQYF,TGTGCCAGTACCTTACAGGGAACTCCCTACGAGCAGTACTTC
NA,TRBV4-1,TRBJ1-6,NA,CASSRGPPLGGTDSPLHF,TGCGCCAGCAGCCGGGGACCCCCCTTGGGAGGTACGGATTCACCCCTCCACTTT
NA,TRBV3-1/TRBV3-2,TRBJ1-3,NA,CASSQDYGEGNTIYF,TGTGCCAGCAGCCAAGATTACGGAGAAGGAAACACCATATATTTT
NA,TRBV11-2,TRBJ2-3,NA,CASSLRDTSTDTQYF,TGTGCCAGCAGCCTCCGGGACACTAGCACAGATACGCAGTATTTT
NA,TRBV5-1,TRBJ2-7,TRBD2,CASSSMTSGYFYEQYF,TGCGCCAGCAGCTCGATGACTAGCGGGTATTTCTACGAGCAGTACTTC
NA,TRBV27,TRBJ1-4,NA,CATSSLVHEKLFF,TGTGCCACCAGTAGCCTAGTTCATGAAAAACTGTTTTTT
NA,TRBV5-4,TRBJ1-3,NA,CASSPGGGAGNTIYF,TGTGCCAGCAGCCCGGGAGGGGGGGCTGGAAACACCATATATTTT
NA,TRBV21-1,TRBJ2-5,NA,CASSPTVQETQYF,TGTGCCAGCAGCCCAACGGTCCAAGAGACCCAGTACTTC
NA,TRBV15,TRBJ1-2,NA,CATSRGEGHTSGYTF,TGTGCCACCAGCAGAGGGGAAGGACACACTTCTGGCTACACCTTC
NA,TRBV20-1,TRBJ1-1,NA,CSVRRTEAFF,TGCAGTGTCCGGAGGACTGAAGCTTTCTTT
NA,TRBV5-1,TRBJ2-7,TRBD2,CASSPDGTNYEQYF,TGCGCCAGCAGCCCGGACGGGACTAACTACGAGCAGTACTTC
NA,TRBV6-5,TRBJ1-1,TRBD1,CASSADRATEAFF,TGTGCCAGCAGCGCCGACAGGGCCACTGAAGCTTTCTTT
once,TRBV5-6,TRBJ1-4,NA,CASSPRVGEKLFF,TGTGCCAGCAGCCCCAGGGTAGGCGAAAAACTGTTTTTT
NA,TRBV2,TRBJ1-2,NA,CASSGTVLPYGYTF,TGTGCCAGCAGTGGGACAGTACTCCCTTATGGCTACACCTTC
NA,TRBV12-3/TRBV12-4,TRBJ1-6,NA,CASSLVGSEALHF,TGTGCCAGCAGTTTAGTGGGTAGCGAGGCCCTCCACTTT
NA,TRBV7-2,TRBJ1-1,NA,CASSRKRNMNTEAFF,TGTGCCAGCAGCAGAAAGCGGAACATGAACACTGAAGCTTTCTTT
NA,TRBV4-1,TRBJ2-3,NA,CASSRVGGGSDTQYF,TGCGCCAGCAGCCGGGTGGGGGGAGGATCAGATACGCAGTATTTT
once,TRBV5-1,TRBJ2-7,TRBD2,CASSEGRVRAGGRNSYEQYF,TGCGCCAGCAGCGAGGGGCGCGTGAGGGCGGGGGGCCGGAACTCCTACGAGCAGTACTTC
NA,TRBV2,TRBJ2-7,NA,CASNRETYEQYF,TGTGCCAGCAACCGGGAAACCTACGAGCAGTACTTC
NA,TRBV2,TRBJ1-2,TRBD1,CASRDRVGYTF,TGTGCCAGCAGGGACAGGGTTGGCTACACCTTC
NA,TRBV2,TRBJ1-6,NA,CASSEESSYNSPLHF,TGTGCCAGCAGTGAGGAGAGCTCCTATAATTCACCCCTCCACTTT
NA,TRBV20-1,TRBJ2-7,TRBD2,CSASIAGGSLFTYEQYF,TGCAGTGCTAGTATAGCGGGAGGTTCACTATTCACCTACGAGCAGTACTTC
NA,TRBV6-4,TRBJ2-3,NA,CASSVGTDYTDTQYF,TGTGCCAGCAGCGTAGGGACGGACTACACAGATACGCAGTATTTT
NA,TRBV11-1,TRBJ2-3,NA,CASSLTRRTDTQYF,TGTGCCAGCAGCTTAACCAGGCGCACAGATACGCAGTATTTT
NA,TRBV19,TRBJ2-5,NA,CASSIVGAGVGQETQYF,TGTGCCAGTAGTATAGTAGGGGCAGGGGTGGGTCAAGAGACCCAGTACTTC
NA,TRBV11-2,TRBJ2-7,TRBD1,CASSLGDSSYEQYF,TGTGCCAGCAGCTTAGGGGACAGTTCCTACGAGCAGTACTTC